This TCR beta chain was identified during a study of shared clonotypes between healthy human individuals. Method: immunoSEQ multiplex PCR; TCRdb's copy keeps in-frame clones and lacks some. The data show about 2 million clones, 85% to 95% seen once. Comment on this clone: Its specificity is not known.

CDR3 size: 16 residues. CDR1 and CDR2 from the germline V gene are MGHRA and YSYEKL. Trimming pared 0 bases from V and 1 base from J, leaving 10 bases between. HIV-negative, healthy adults without recent acute infections or vaccinations were the donors. The donor cohort consisted entirely of Caucasian adults residing in Nashville, Tennessee. Study observations and caveats: Naive CD4 clonotypes overlapped across a handful of donors at roughly 5%. Non-shared clonotypes displayed generation probabilities falling below those of clonotypes present in all four donors.

The receptor was isolated from a man aged 18 to 29 in good health. V is TRBV4-1 and J is TRBJ2-1; D unclear. The sequenced sample was naive CD4+ T cells sorted from blood. Subset in this sample: CD45RA+ positively selected. This chain's CDR3 is CASSQDISRSYNEQFF. CDR3 bases: TGCGCCAGCAGCCAAGATATAAGCCGATCCTACAATGAGCAGTTCTTC.